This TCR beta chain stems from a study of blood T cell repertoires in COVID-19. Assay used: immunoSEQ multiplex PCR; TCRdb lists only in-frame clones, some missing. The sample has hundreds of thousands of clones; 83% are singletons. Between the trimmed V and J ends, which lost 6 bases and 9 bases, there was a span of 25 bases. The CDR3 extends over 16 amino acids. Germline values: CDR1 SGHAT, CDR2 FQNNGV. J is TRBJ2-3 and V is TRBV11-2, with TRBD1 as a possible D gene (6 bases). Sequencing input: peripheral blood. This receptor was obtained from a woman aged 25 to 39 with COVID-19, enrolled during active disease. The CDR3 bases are TGTGCCAGCAGACAACCGTACAGGGTGGCATTGGAAACGCAGTATTTT. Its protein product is CASRQPYRVALETQYF.